Sequencing of this T cell receptor beta chain was carried out in a study of shared clonotypes between healthy human individuals (dated by TCRdb to the early 2020s). A note on the overall study: A couple of women and a few men aged 18 to 49 years were included in the cohort. Per donor, three plates each were used for CD4 naive and CD4 memory, two for CD8 naive, and one for CD8 memory. The study deeply sequenced blood TCR repertoires of five healthy adults to estimate repertoire size and the extent of clonotype sharing between individuals. To increase sequencing depth and limit assay-specific biases, different laboratories used diverse techniques to prepare libraries and sequence TCR repertoires. Between about 0.8 and 9 billion PBMCs per donor were obtained by leukapheresis. Paper-wide results and their limitations: Because the study included only a small number of donors, the genetic and exposure-history diversity represented was limited. Compared with non-shared clonotypes, clonotypes shared by all four sorted-subset donors had higher generation probabilities. Rarefaction of sorted-subset datasets indicated incomplete sequencing despite the large sequencing depth. Sharing across a handful of donors was observed for 5% to 6.5% of naive CD4, about 4% of naive CD8, roughly 2.4% of memory CD4, and around 0.4% of memory CD8 clonotypes. Only blood was sampled, and tissue TCR repertoires likely differ from those in blood. Larger estimated clonotype richness was generally found for naive subsets than for memory subsets. Pairwise subsampling led to the expectation that sequencing depth would affect the degree of clonotype sharing among donors.

From the cysteine through the phenylalanine, the CDR3 covers 16 amino acids. The DNA shown is the 48-base CDR3, in frame from base 1. Based on the germline V gene, the CDR1 and CDR2 sequences are LGHNT and FRNRAP. V drops 0 bases and J drops 2 bases, leaving 11 bases in between. The donors were healthy, HIV-negative adults with no recently reported acute infections or vaccinations. Only Caucasian adults living in Nashville, Tennessee, USA were represented among the donors. CD4+ T cells were enriched by magnetic negative selection, after which naive cells were positively selected on CD45RA and the negative fraction was taken as the memory subset. Blood was collected by leukapheresis, and PBMCs were isolated by Ficoll-Histopaque density gradient centrifugation and then cryopreserved in liquid nitrogen vapor phase. Purity and quantity of every magnetically sorted T cell population were checked by analytical flow cytometry. Genomic DNA was isolated from every sorted fraction and measured by UV absorbance on a Nanodrop 2000c.

For this clone: Its cognate antigen has yet to be identified. Qualities for individual bases were not recorded, and no much larger clone is one base off.

Using the deep immunoSEQ assay, multiplex PCR amplified TCR CDR3 regions from genomic DNA. For each cell subset, the extracted genomic DNA was distributed evenly across all wells of several immunoSEQ 96-well plates, and each plate served as one replicate. For sorted subsets, about 210 ng of genomic DNA, equivalent to tens of thousands of T cell genomes, went into each replicate PCR. Purified libraries were measured with a Qubit 3.0 fluorometer, size-checked on a Bioanalyzer 2100, and measured again with the KAPA Library Quantification kit. A separate single-read 150-cycle Illumina NextSeq 550 flow cell was used to sequence each immunoSEQ 96-well plate. In the original analysis: Because only junctional sequences without quality scores were contained in the immunoSEQ output, filtering matching that applied to full-length reads could not be performed. To assign V/J genes and CDR3, sequences were annotated using PyIR, a Python wrapper for IgBLAST v1.9, with IMGT germline references. Reads were removed for weak V/J assignments (E-value above 1e-6), missing CDR3, stop codons, out-of-frame junctions, or ambiguous translated residues. V3J clonotypes were defined as sequences sharing the same inferred V gene, J gene, and CDR3 amino acid sequence. The percentage overlap between two repertoires was calculated by dividing the number of shared unique clonotypes by the size of the smaller repertoire. Three approaches were used to assess repertoire richness: RTK rarefaction, the Chao1 estimator, and Recon v2.1 estimates of unobserved clonotypes. Generation probabilities for all TCRbeta clonotypes obtained by the gDNA method from a handful of donors were computed using OLGA. TCRdb holds this immuneACCESS table with in-frame rearrangements only. Some clones are missing; in checked studies, unresolved V genes explain under half, and the rest has no known cause. That table supplies the V and J calls and clone size; D and trimming were determined from the DNA. Here the sample has approximately 2,000,000 clones; 80% to 95% occur a single time. The ten largest make up 0.37% of the sample.

The material sequenced was naive CD4+ T cells from PBMCs. In light of the paper, this sample's cell subset or site label describes: CD45RA+ positively selected. This receptor was identified in a man in his late teens or twenties in good health. Some clones in this sample may be carry-over from other donors' samples. The chain is made from TRBV12-5 and TRBJ1-3; no confident D gene assignment can be made. The DNA sequence follows: TGTGCTAGTGGTTTGGTACAAAAGAGGACTGGAAACACCATATATTTT. Its product reads: CASGLVQKRTGNTIYF. The entire variable domain, with the stretches around the CDR3 drawn from the reference TRBV12-5 and TRBJ1-3 proteins, is DARVTQTPRHKVTEMGQEVTMRCQPILGHNTVFWYRQTMMQGLELLAYFRNRAPLDDSGMPKDRFSAEMPDATLATLKIQPSEPRDSAVYFCASGLVQKRTGNTIYFGEGSWLTVV.